This TCR beta chain comes out of a study of blood T cells in healthy people across ages. The CDR3 runs 14 residues. CDR1 and CDR2 from the germline V gene are DFQATT and SNEGSKA (reference sequence). Trimming removed 2 bases from V and 11 bases from J, with 16 bases in between. This clonotype was observed a few times. With a J-beta primer mix and a sample-barcoded 5' primer, a second PCR ran 7 to 11 cycles. Tags on each cDNA molecule came from a template-switch adaptor with 12 random nucleotides. TCRdb fed the 5' RACE reads into MiXCR, producing one record per CDR3 protein. The table shows 780,000 or so distinct CDR3 sequences, with about 53% occurring only once.

Sequenced: blood. This chain connects TRBV20-1 to TRBJ1-6; no clear D. The source of this sequence is a man aged 80 or over in good health. The CDR3 coding sequence is TGCAGTGCTAGACCCGACGCTCTGAGAACACCCCTCCACTTT. Its translation: CSARPDALRTPLHF.